These 31 T cell receptor beta chains were sequenced from one sample in a study of blood T cell repertoires in COVID-19 (dated by TCRdb to 2019 to 2021). The library relied on the immunoSEQ multiplex PCR assay. Imported from immuneACCESS, the table was reduced by TCRdb to in-frame sequences with V and J called. These copies leave out some clones; in studies compared against another copy, an unresolved V gene accounts for under half, and the cause of the remainder is not known. The sample has about 170,000 clones on record, under 95% of them singletons. The top ten constitute roughly 5.3% of the sample. Sequenced input: peripheral blood. The receptors here all came from a man aged 18-30 years with COVID-19, enrolled during active disease.

The V call is TRBV24-1, the J call TRBJ1-2, with D perhaps TRBD1 (5 bases). The CDR3 contains 12 residues. V was trimmed by 2 bases and J by 6 bases, leaving 6 bases between them. Germline V gene data show CDR1 as KGHDR and CDR2 as SFDVKD. The CDR3 loop reads CATSDSGNGYTF. The CDR3 DNA follows: TGTGCCACCAGTGATTCAGGGAATGGCTACACCTTC.

The genes are TRBV5-8 and TRBJ1-5; D not resolved. This CDR3 has 17 residues. Trimming took 1 base from V and 4 from J, leaving 18 bases between them. Germline lookup yields CDR1 SGHTS and CDR2 YDEGEE. The CDR3 loop is CASSLSSVSVRNQPQHF. CDR3 nucleotide sequence: TGTGCCAGCAGCTTGTCGTCAGTATCTGTACGTAATCAGCCCCAGCATTTT.

This chain joins TRBV2 and TRBJ1-2, with TRBD1 identical over 8 bases. The CDR3 extends over 20 amino acids. With 0 bases clipped from V and 5 bases from J, the junction kept 20 bases outside the gene matches. CDR1 is SNHLY and CDR2 is FYNNEI in the germline V gene. The CDR3 is CASSEALGRTGKRIRYGYTF. CDR3 coding DNA: TGTGCCAGCAGTGAAGCGCTGGGGAGGACAGGGAAGCGGATTAGGTATGGCTACACCTTC.

This chain connects TRBV29-1 to TRBJ2-7; 10 nucleotides line up with TRBD2. The CDR3 runs to 16 residues. From germline, CDR1 is SQVTM and CDR2 ANQGSEA. Trimming took 5 bases from V and 3 from J; bases not matched to a gene: 13. The CDR3 is CSVRGAAGLAFYEQYF. The CDR3 DNA follows: TGCAGCGTTAGAGGGGCAGCGGGACTAGCGTTCTACGAGCAGTACTTC.

The chain is built from TRBV11-2 and TRBJ1-2; D gene unclear. V was cut by 2 bases and J by 3 bases, with 16 bases left in between. The CDR3 consists of 16 residues. CDR1 SGHAT and CDR2 FQNNGV come from the germline V gene. The CDR3 region is CASSLPSGVPYYGYTF. CDR3 in DNA: TGTGCCAGCAGCTTACCTAGCGGGGTCCCCTACTATGGCTACACCTTC.

The chain combines TRBV13 with TRBJ2-7, with D possibly matching TRBD1 (5 bases). Trimming pared 0 bases from V and 3 bases from J, leaving 9 bases between. This CDR3 has 14 amino acids. The germline V gene has CDR1 PRHDT and CDR2 FYEKMQ (reference sequence). This CDR3 reads CASSLGAGNYEQYF. DNA for the CDR3: TGTGCCAGCAGCTTAGGCGCAGGGAACTACGAGCAGTACTTC. Variable domain in full (rest from reference TRBV13 and TRBJ2-7): AAGVIQSPRHLIKEKRETATLKCYPIPRHDTVYWYQQGPGQDPQFLISFYEKMQSDKGSIPDRFSAQQFSDYHSELNMSSLELGDSALYFCASSLGAGNYEQYFGPGTRLTVT.

V is TRBV10-2 and J is TRBJ1-2, with 7 bases matching TRBD1. Germline loops: CDR1 WSHSY, CDR2 SAAADI. CDR3 length: 15 amino acids. The V segment lost 2 bases and the J segment 4 bases; nucleotides outside the gene matches: 7. CDR3: CASSETTGFGYGYTF. The CDR3 DNA follows: TGCGCCAGCAGTGAGACGACAGGGTTCGGCTATGGCTACACCTTC.

This clone came up once. The chain employs TRBV4-1 and TRBJ2-1, with D unclear. Trimming removed 0 bases from V and 0 bases from J, with 6 bases in between. Germline V lookup: CDR1 MGHRA, CDR2 YSYEKL. The CDR3 sequence is 15 residues long. Here the CDR3 reads CASSQDPSSYNEQFF. The DNA for the CDR3 is TGCGCCAGCAGCCAAGATCCGAGCTCCTACAATGAGCAGTTCTTC.

The chain links TRBV27 to TRBJ2-7; the D gene is possibly TRBD1 (5 bases). The germline V gene has CDR1 MNHEY and CDR2 SMNVEV (reference sequence). CDR3 length equals 14 residues. V gave up 5 bases and J gave up 5 bases, with 16 bases separating them. This CDR3 is CASSGSGDRDEQYF. Here the CDR3 DNA reads TGTGCCAGCAGTGGGTCGGGTGACAGAGACGAGCAGTACTTC.

This rearrangement joins TRBV2 to TRBJ1-6, with 8 bases fitting TRBD1. The V segment lost 1 base and the J segment 6 bases; nucleotides outside the gene matches: 5. CDR1 is SNHLY, CDR2 FYNNEI, per germline. The CDR3 spans 16 residues. The CDR3 reads CASSEGAGGRNSPLHF. CDR3 bases: TGTGCCAGCAGTGAAGGGGCAGGGGGCCGTAATTCACCCCTCCACTTT.

The chain uses TRBV2 and TRBJ1-4; D possibly corresponds to TRBD1 (6 bases). Germline values: CDR1 SNHLY, CDR2 FYNNEI. V was pared by 7 bases and J by 2 bases, with 14 bases between. This CDR3 is built from 15 residues. The CDR3 loop is CASIRNRDTNEKLFF. CDR3 in DNA: TGTGCCAGCATTCGAAACAGGGATACTAATGAAAAACTGTTTTTT.

The gene calls are TRBV6-2 or TRBV6-3 and TRBJ1-1; D unclear. Looked up from germline, CDR1 is MNHEY and CDR2 is SVGEGT. V lost 1 base and J 8 bases, leaving 11 bases between the germline ends. This CDR3 region has 13 residues. The CDR3, as DNA: TGTGCCAGCAGTTACTGGGGAGGCACCGAAGCTTTCTTT. It translates to CASSYWGGTEAFF.

The rearrangement links TRBV11-2 to TRBJ2-7, with 7 positions matching TRBD2. Germline V gene lookup returns CDR1 SGHAT and CDR2 FQNNGV. The CDR3 totals 15 residues. J gave up 4 bases and V 4 bases, and 10 bases lay outside the gene matches. The CDR3 region has the DNA TGTGCCAGCAGCTCGATAACGGGACTACTTTACGAGCAGTACTTC. Protein sequence: CASSSITGLLYEQYF.

This clone was seen just once. The chain is built from TRBV5-5 and TRBJ1-1; tentatively, D is TRBD1 (6 bases). Trimming cost V 2 bases and J 6 bases, with 20 bases left between them. The CDR3 runs to 16 residues. Per the germline V gene, CDR1 is SGHKS and CDR2 is YYEKEE (reference sequence). CDR3 DNA: TGTGCCAGCAGCTTAAACACAGGGAATAGTATGGCTGAAGCTTTCTTT. Translation gives CASSLNTGNSMAEAFF.

CDR3 DNA: TGTGCCAGCAGTTTAGTTTTGCGGGGCTACACCTTC. Translated: CASSLVLRGYTF. The rearrangement joins TRBV28 to TRBJ1-2; no firm D call. The CDR3 totals 12 residues. Trimming took off 2 bases at V and 8 bases at J, with 9 bases between the two ends. Germline assignment: CDR1 MDHEN and CDR2 SYDVKM.

This chain joins TRBV25-1 and TRBJ1-3; unclear D gene. The CDR3 totals 15 residues. Trimming pared 1 base from V and 4 bases from J, leaving 11 bases between. CDR1 and CDR2 from the germline V gene are MGHDK and SYGVNS. CDR3 in amino acids: CASSESFAGGNTIYF. CDR3 DNA sequence: TGTGCCAGCAGTGAATCCTTTGCCGGGGGAAACACCATATATTTT.

The chain combines TRBV27 with TRBJ2-1, with 7 bases aligning to TRBD2. Germline V gives CDR1 MNHEY, CDR2 SMNVEV (reference sequence). Losses at the gene ends were 4 bases for V and 2 bases for J; bases not matched to a gene: 11. The length of the CDR3 is 17 residues. The CDR3 sequence: CASSSVLSGLTYNEQFF. CDR3 nucleotides: TGTGCCAGCAGTTCCGTCCTTAGCGGGCTAACCTACAATGAGCAGTTCTTC.

J is TRBJ2-7 and V is TRBV5-6, with 7 nucleotides matching TRBD2. CDR3 length: 14 amino acids. Germline CDR1 and CDR2: SGHDT and YYEEEE. The V and J ends lost 4 bases and 0 bases, in that order; junction bases with no gene match: 4. CDR3 coding DNA: TGTGCCAGCAGCGGGCGGACTAGCTCCTACGAGCAGTACTTC. Encoded protein: CASSGRTSSYEQYF.

This chain uses TRBV5-4 with TRBJ2-7, with D unresolved. Germline V gives CDR1 SGHNT, CDR2 YYREEE (reference sequence). V was cut by 3 bases and J by 3 bases, with 4 bases left in between. The CDR3 has 11 residues. CDR3 in DNA: TGTGCCAGCAGCTCCAACTACGAGCAGTACTTC. Residues: CASSSNYEQYF.

The V gene is TRBV7-9, the J gene TRBJ2-4; TRBD1 matches 11 bases. V was pared by 6 bases and J by 4 bases, with 11 bases of the junction left unmatched. Germline-derived CDR1 and CDR2 are SEHNR and FQNEAQ (reference sequence). The CDR3 is 17 residues long. The CDR3 DNA reads TGTGCCAGCAGTAGCATCCTAGGGACAGGGGGTAAAAACATTCAGTACTTC. It codes for CASSSILGTGGKNIQYF.

This clone was seen more than once but under ten times. The J gene is TRBJ1-1, the V gene TRBV28, with D tentatively TRBD1 (6 bases). Germline assignment: CDR1 MDHEN and CDR2 SYDVKM. This CDR3 contains 13 residues. V was shortened by 1 base and J by 5 bases, with 8 bases between the two germline ends. CDR3 region: CASSLSRGTEAFF. The CDR3 DNA sequence: TGTGCCAGCAGTTTATCCAGGGGAACTGAAGCTTTCTTT.

J is TRBJ1-5 and V is TRBV6-5, with unresolved D. Germline loops: CDR1 MNHEY, CDR2 SVGAGI. There are 15 residues in the CDR3. V dropped 4 bases and J dropped 0 bases, with 10 bases sitting between them. The CDR3 sequence is CASSFGGLSNQPQHF. CDR3 in DNA: TGTGCCAGCAGTTTTGGCGGACTTAGCAATCAGCCCCAGCATTTT.

J is TRBJ2-7 and V is TRBV7-8, with TRBD2 as a possible D gene (5 bases). This CDR3 region has 18 residues. Germline CDR1 and CDR2: SGHVS and FQNEAQ. V lost 1 base and J lost 6, with 25 bases in between. CDR3 sequence reads: CASSLVGGREGTGPEQYF. Written as DNA, the CDR3 is TGTGCCAGCAGCTTAGTCGGTGGTAGAGAGGGCACGGGCCCCGAGCAGTACTTC.

In its sample, this clone was seen a few times. An end of the junction does not agree with germline; a read error may underlie this. V and J are TRBV5-6 and TRBJ1-4; 8 bases fit TRBD1. CDR3 size: 16 residues. Germline V gene data show CDR1 as SGHDT and CDR2 as YYEEEE. The CDR3 nucleotides read TGTGCCAGCAGCTTGAACAGGGGGTATTTCGATGAAAAACTGCTTTTT. It yields the protein CASSLNRGYFDEKLLF.

This sequence joins TRBV9 and TRBJ1-2; TRBD1 matches at 9 bases. The CDR3 contains 15 residues. The J segment lost 5 bases and the V segment lost 4 bases, leaving 9 bases of the junction unmatched. Germline V gene lookup returns CDR1 SGDLS and CDR2 YYNGEE. The CDR3 spells CASSPRTGEGYGYTF. The CDR3 DNA reads as TGTGCCAGCAGCCCTCGGACAGGGGAAGGGTATGGCTACACCTTC.

The J gene is TRBJ2-3, the V gene TRBV3-1 (or the pseudogene TRBV3-2), with D hard to call. Trimming pared 0 bases from V and 6 bases from J, leaving 4 bases between. CDR1 is LGHDT and CDR2 is YNNKEL in the germline V gene (reference sequence). The CDR3 contains 12 residues. The CDR3 region is CASSQDVDTQYF. The CDR3 coding sequence is TGTGCCAGCAGCCAAGACGTGGATACGCAGTATTTT.

V is TRBV7-2 and J is TRBJ2-2, with D perhaps matching TRBD1 (5 bases). The CDR3 length is 14 residues. V lost 4 bases to trimming and J lost 5 bases, with 11 bases between them. Germline V lookup: CDR1 SGHTA, CDR2 FQGNSA. As DNA, the CDR3 is TGTGCCAGCAGCTCAGGGTTTGAGACCGGGGAGCTGTTTTTT. Translating it yields CASSSGFETGELFF.

Remarks on this clone: The germline gene is not matched at one end of the junction; a read error may be the cause. The chain is built from TRBV4-3 and TRBJ1-4; 9 bases match TRBD1. The CDR3 totals 16 residues. In germline, CDR1 is LGHNA, CDR2 YSLEER. Here the CDR3 reads CASSQGLGQGNEKLLF. The CDR3 DNA sequence: TGCGCCAGCAGCCAAGGTCTGGGACAGGGCAATGAAAAACTGCTTTTT.

This chain connects TRBV6-5 to TRBJ1-1; D not resolved. Germline CDR1 and CDR2: MNHEY and SVGAGI. With 0 bases removed from V and 4 bases from J, the gap between germline ends came to 9 bases. The CDR3 spans 14 residues. Written as DNA, the CDR3 is TGTGCCAGCAGTTACTCTGGTTGGAGCACTGAAGCTTTCTTT. It yields the protein CASSYSGWSTEAFF.

The gene calls are TRBV2 and TRBJ2-7; 10 bases align to TRBD1. Germline lookup yields CDR1 SNHLY and CDR2 FYNNEI. Unmatched junction bases numbered 6, after V lost 6 bases and J lost 4 bases. There are 14 residues in the CDR3. Here the CDR3 DNA reads TGTGCCAGCAGAGTGACAGGGGGCGGATACGAGCAGTACTTC. Translating gives CASRVTGGGYEQYF.

This clone was seen more than once but under ten times. The chain is built from TRBV12-2 and TRBJ1-1; the table's D call TRBD1 went unverified against the DNA. TRBV12-2 is deemed a pseudogene. The CDR3 covers 16 residues. This chain's CDR3 is CASRPEQGVANTEAFF. The CDR3 coding sequence is TGTGCAAGTCGCCCCGAACAGGGGGTGGCGAACACTGAAGCTTTCTTT.